The clone carrying this T cell receptor beta chain was recorded a few times. Antigen specificity is unknown. The data were taken from a study of blood T cells in healthy people across ages. Study-level results: Observed TCR beta diversity per million T cells went down as age went up. This fall followed a roughly linear course with age. In these data, TCR beta diversity tracked strongly with naive T cell percentage.

Primed by a sample-barcoded 5' primer and a J-beta primer mix, a second PCR proceeded for about 6 to 11 cycles. Per-sample output comprised a minimum of 3 million paired-end reads containing CDR3. TCRdb re-derived calls from the 5' RACE reads in MiXCR, one entry per CDR3 protein. The sample contains about 1.7 million distinct CDR3 sequences, 28% of which appear only once. Individuals who donated were healthy Caucasians from Russia aged roughly 6 to 95. The sample taken for sequencing was blood. The TCR originated in a woman aged 25 to 39 in good health.

CDR3 sequence reads: CSARLSSYNEQFF. The DNA of the CDR3 is TGCAGTGCTCGACTAAGCTCCTACAATGAGCAGTTCTTC. The chain uses TRBV20-1 and TRBJ2-1, with D maybe TRBD2 (5 bases). Germline V gives CDR1 DFQATT, CDR2 SNEGSKA (reference sequence). The CDR3 consists of 13 residues. The V and J ends lost 5 bases and 0 bases respectively, with 8 bases between them.